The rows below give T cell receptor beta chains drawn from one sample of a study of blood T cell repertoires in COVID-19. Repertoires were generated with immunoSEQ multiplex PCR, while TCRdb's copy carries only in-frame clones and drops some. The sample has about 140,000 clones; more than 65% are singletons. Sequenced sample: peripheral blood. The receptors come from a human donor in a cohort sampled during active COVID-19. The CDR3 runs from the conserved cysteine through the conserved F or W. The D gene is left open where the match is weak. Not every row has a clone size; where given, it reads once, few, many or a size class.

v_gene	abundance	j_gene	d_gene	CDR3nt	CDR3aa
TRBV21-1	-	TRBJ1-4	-	TGTGCCAGCAGCACTTCCGGGACAGAAAAACTGTTTTTT	CASSTSGTEKLFF
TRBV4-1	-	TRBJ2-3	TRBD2	TGCGCCAGCAGCCAAGAGGTAGCGGGGGGGCCAGATACGCAGTATTTT	CASSQEVAGGPDTQYF
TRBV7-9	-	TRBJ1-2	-	TGTGCCAGCAGCCTACAGGGCTTAGGGGGCTACACCTTC	CASSLQGLGGYTF
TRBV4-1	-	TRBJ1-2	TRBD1	TGCGCCAGCAGCCAGGGCGGACAGGCCAACTATGGCTACACCTTC	CASSQGGQANYGYTF
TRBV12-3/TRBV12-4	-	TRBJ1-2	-	TGTGCCAGCAGTTCCCAGAGGAACTATGGCTACACCTTC	CASSSQRNYGYTF
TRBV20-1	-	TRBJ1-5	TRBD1	TGCAGTGCTAGTTATCAGGGGGGATCGGGCAATCAGCCCCAGCATTTT	CSASYQGGSGNQPQHF
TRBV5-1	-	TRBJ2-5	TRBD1	TGCGCCAGCAGCTTGGAGGACAGGGATTATACCCAGTACTTC	CASSLEDRDYTQYF
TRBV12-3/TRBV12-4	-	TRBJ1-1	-	TGTGCCAGCAGTTTATTGGGGGGCACTGAAGCTTTCTTT	CASSLLGGTEAFF
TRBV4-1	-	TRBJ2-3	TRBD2	TGCGCCAGCAGCCCCCGCATAGCGGGGGACCCCACAGATACGCAGTATTTT	CASSPRIAGDPTDTQYF
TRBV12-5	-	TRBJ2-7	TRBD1	TGTGCTAGTGGTTCGGGACAGACCTACGAGCAGTACTTC	CASGSGQTYEQYF
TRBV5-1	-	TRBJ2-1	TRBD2	TGCGCCAGCAGCGTCAACCTAGCGGGGGTCCGCGATGAGCAGTTCTTC	CASSVNLAGVRDEQFF
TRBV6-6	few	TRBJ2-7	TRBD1	TGTGCCAGCAGTCCCCTCGGGACAGGGGCCTCCTCCTACGAGCAGTACTTC	CASSPLGTGASSYEQYF
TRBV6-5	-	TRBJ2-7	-	TGTGCCAGCAGCCTTTTCTCCGGGGAAAGGGAGCAGTACTTC	CASSLFSGEREQYF
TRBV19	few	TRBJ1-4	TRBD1	TGTGCCAGTAATCAACAGGGGCGTGAAAAACTGTTTTTT	CASNQQGREKLFF
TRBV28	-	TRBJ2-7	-	TGTGCCAGCAGACCCGACAGCTACGAGCAGTACTTC	CASRPDSYEQYF
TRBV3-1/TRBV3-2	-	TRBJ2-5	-	TGTGCCAGCAGCCTAGGGGCCCTCGAGACCCAGTACTTC	CASSLGALETQYF
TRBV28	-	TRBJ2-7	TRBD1	TGTGCCAGCCCGCTAAGGGGGCTCCACGAGCAGTACTTC	CASPLRGLHEQYF
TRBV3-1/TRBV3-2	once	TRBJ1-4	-	TGTGCCAGCAGCCCAGCGAGGGCTACTAATGAAAAACTGTTTTTT	CASSPARATNEKLFF
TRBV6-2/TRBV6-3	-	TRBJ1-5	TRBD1	TGTGCCAGCAGCCCGGGACAGGGGGCCAATCAGCCCCAGCATTTT	CASSPGQGANQPQHF
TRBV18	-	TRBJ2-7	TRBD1	TGTGCCAGCTCAGGGACAGGGATGAACGAGCAGTACTTC	CASSGTGMNEQYF
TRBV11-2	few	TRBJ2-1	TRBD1	TGTGCCAGCAGCTTACCTCCTTGGGACAGGGGTGGTAATGAGCAGTTCTTC	CASSLPPWDRGGNEQFF
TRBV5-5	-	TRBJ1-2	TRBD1	TGTGCCAGCAGCTATCAAAATACAGGGGGTGTTAACTATGGCTACACCTTC	CASSYQNTGGVNYGYTF
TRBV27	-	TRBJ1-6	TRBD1	TGTGCCAGCAGTTTATCGGGGGACAGGGGGAATTCACCCCTCCACTTT	CASSLSGDRGNSPLHF
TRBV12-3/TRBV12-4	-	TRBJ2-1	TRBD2	TGTGCCAGCAGTACTAGCGTCCGGCAGTTCTTC	CASSTSVRQFF
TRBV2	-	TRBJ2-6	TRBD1	TGTGCCAGCAGTCACAGGGGGCTTGGGGCCAACGTCCTGACTTTC	CASSHRGLGANVLTF
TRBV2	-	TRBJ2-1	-	TGTGCCAGCGGGGCTTACAATGAGCAGTTCTTC	CASGAYNEQFF
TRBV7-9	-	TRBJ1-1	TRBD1	TGTGCCAGCAGCGGACAGGGGAAGACTGAAGCTTTCTTT	CASSGQGKTEAFF
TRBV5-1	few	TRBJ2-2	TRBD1	TGCGCCAGCAGCCCGGGGACAGGAAACACCGGGGAGCTGTTTTTT	CASSPGTGNTGELFF
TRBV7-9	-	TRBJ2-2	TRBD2	TGTGCCAGCAGCTTCGGTGGGGGGGTTCGAACCGGGGAGCTGTTTTTT	CASSFGGGVRTGELFF
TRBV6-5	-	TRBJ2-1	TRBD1	TGTGCCAGCAGGGCCACAGGGGGGAAGTTTAATGAGCAGTTCTTC	CASRATGGKFNEQFF
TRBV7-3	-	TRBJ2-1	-	TGTGCCAGCAGCTTAACCCGACAGGTTGGTAATGAGCAGTTCTTC	CASSLTRQVGNEQFF
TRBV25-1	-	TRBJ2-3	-	TGTGCCAGCAGTGAATACAGGGTGCAGTATTTT	CASSEYRVQYF
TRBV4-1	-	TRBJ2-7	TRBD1	TGCGCCAGCAGCCAAGGTCTGGCAGGGGGCGGACTCTACGAGCAGTACTTC	CASSQGLAGGGLYEQYF
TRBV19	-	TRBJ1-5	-	TGTGCCAGTAGTATAAGGCCCAGGGTTGATCAGCCCCAGCATTTT	CASSIRPRVDQPQHF
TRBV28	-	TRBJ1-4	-	TGTGCCAGCAGTTCGGCAAGGCGGGGTGAAAAACTGTTTTTT	CASSSARRGEKLFF
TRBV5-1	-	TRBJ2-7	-	TGCGCCAGCAGCCCCGGGTCCCCTTACGAGCAGTACTTC	CASSPGSPYEQYF
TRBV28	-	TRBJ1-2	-	TGTGCCAGCAGGTCACAGGGAGGGGGTGGCTACACCTTC	CASRSQGGGGYTF
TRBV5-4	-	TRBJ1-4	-	TGTGCCAGCAGCCTTCGGACTCAAGCAACTAATGAAAAACTGTTTTTT	CASSLRTQATNEKLFF
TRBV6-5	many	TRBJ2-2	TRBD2	TGTGCCAGCAGCGCGGGGGGCGCAAACACCGGGGAGCTGTTTTTT	CASSAGGANTGELFF
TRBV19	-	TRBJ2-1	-	TGTGCCAGTAGTATGAGGACAGACTACAATGAGCAGTTCTTC	CASSMRTDYNEQFF
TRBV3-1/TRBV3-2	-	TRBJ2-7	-	TGTGCCAGCAGCCAAGGACTCGGGGAGCAGTACTTC	CASSQGLGEQYF
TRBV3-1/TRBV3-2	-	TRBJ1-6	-	TGTGCCAGCAGCCAGGGGGACATAAAGAATTCACCCCTCCACTTT	CASSQGDIKNSPLHF
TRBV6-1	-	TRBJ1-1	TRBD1	TGTGCCAGCAGTGAAGGGACAGGGATGAACACTGAAGCTTTCTTT	CASSEGTGMNTEAFF
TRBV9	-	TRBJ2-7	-	TGTGCCAGCAGCGAGGGGGGGTTCACCTACGAGCAGTACTTC	CASSEGGFTYEQYF
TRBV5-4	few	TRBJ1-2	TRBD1	TGTGCCAGCAGCTTGGACAGGGGGAGCTATGGCTACACCTTC	CASSLDRGSYGYTF
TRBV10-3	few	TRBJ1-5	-	TGTGCCATCAGTCAGGGCACGTTTCAGCCCCAGCATTTT	CAISQGTFQPQHF
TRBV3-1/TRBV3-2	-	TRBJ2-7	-	TGTGCCAGCAGCCAATGGAGTCCCCCTCTGAACGAGCAGTACTTC	CASSQWSPPLNEQYF
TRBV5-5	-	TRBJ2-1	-	TGTGCCAGCAGCTTGGCCTTGGAGGGATCCTACAATGAGCAGTTCTTC	CASSLALEGSYNEQFF
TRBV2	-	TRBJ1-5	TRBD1	TGTGCCAGTACAGGGGTTGTTGCTAGTCAGCCCCAGCATTTT	CASTGVVASQPQHF
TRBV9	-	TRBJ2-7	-	TGTGCCAGCAGCGTAGGTGACAGCGAGGTCTACGAGCAGTACTTC	CASSVGDSEVYEQYF
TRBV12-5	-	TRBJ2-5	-	TGTGCTAGTGGTTTGGTACCGTACGATGGGCCCCAGTACTTC	CASGLVPYDGPQYF
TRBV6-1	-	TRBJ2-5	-	TGTGCCAGCAGTGAAGCGCACGCCCGAGGACAAGAGACCCAGTACTTC	CASSEAHARGQETQYF
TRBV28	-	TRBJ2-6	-	TGTGCCAGCAGTTATCCAGGGTCTGGGGCCAACGTCCTGACTTTC	CASSYPGSGANVLTF
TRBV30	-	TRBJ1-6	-	TGTGCCGGGAGATGGGGGGAACGGTCACCCCTCCACTTT	CAGRWGERSPLHF
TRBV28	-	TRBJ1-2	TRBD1	TGTGCCAGCAGAATCGGACAGGGGGCCTATGGCTACACCTTC	CASRIGQGAYGYTF
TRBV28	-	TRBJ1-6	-	TGTGCCAGCAGTCCCCTTCTTGATAATTCACCCCTCCACTTT	CASSPLLDNSPLHF
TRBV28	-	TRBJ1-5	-	TGTGCCAGCAGACGGGGGGTTTATAGCAATCAGCCCCAGCATTTT	CASRRGVYSNQPQHF